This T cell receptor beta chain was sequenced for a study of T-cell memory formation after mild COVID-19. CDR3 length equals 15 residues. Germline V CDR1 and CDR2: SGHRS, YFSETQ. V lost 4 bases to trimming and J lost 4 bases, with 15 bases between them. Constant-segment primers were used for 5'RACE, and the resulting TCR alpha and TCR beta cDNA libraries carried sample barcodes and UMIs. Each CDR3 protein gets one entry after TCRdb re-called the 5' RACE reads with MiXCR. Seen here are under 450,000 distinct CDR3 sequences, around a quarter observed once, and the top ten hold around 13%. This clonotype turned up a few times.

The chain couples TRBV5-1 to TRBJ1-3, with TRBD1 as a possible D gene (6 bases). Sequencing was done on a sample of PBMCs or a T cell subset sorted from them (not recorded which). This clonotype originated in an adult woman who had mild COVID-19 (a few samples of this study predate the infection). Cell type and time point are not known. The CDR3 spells CASSTDGQRGNTIYF. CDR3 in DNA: TGCGCCAGCAGCACTGACGGACAGAGAGGAAACACCATATATTTT.